The 27 T cell receptor beta chains listed next were all sequenced from one sample in a study of T cells after yellow fever vaccination. TCRdb called the 5' RACE reads again in MiXCR, with one record for every CDR3 protein. This table has approximately 300,000 distinct CDR3 sequences, 9.5% to 12% appearing once. The sequences come from CD4+ T cells sorted from PBMCs, collected 45 days after the yellow fever booster vaccination. The receptor set was obtained from a man aged 18 to 35 who received the YFV17D yellow fever vaccine.

This clonotype turned up a few times. The chain recombines TRBV4-2 with TRBJ2-3, with D perhaps matching TRBD2 (5 bases). From germline, CDR1 is LGHNA and CDR2 YNFKEQ. The CDR3 has 13 residues. V shed 1 base and J shed 8 bases, with 10 bases lying between them. The CDR3 loop is CASSQVPEGTQYF. The CDR3 coding sequence is TGTGCCAGCAGCCAAGTGCCCGAGGGTACGCAGTATTTT.

In its sample, this clonotype was seen a few times. The DNA for the CDR3 is TGCGCCAGCAGGCGACTAGCGGGCCCGAACACCGGGGAGCTGTTTTTT. The encoded protein is CASRRLAGPNTGELFF. The chain is built from TRBV4-1 and TRBJ2-2; 10 bases match TRBD2. The J segment lost 0 bases and the V segment lost 6 bases, leaving 4 bases of the junction unmatched. The germline gives CDR1 MGHRA, CDR2 YSYEKL. CDR3 length equals 16 residues.

This clonotype was counted a few times. The rearrangement links TRBV5-1 to TRBJ1-6; 9 bases map to TRBD1. V shed 4 bases and J 7 bases; nucleotides not matched to a gene: 12. The length of the CDR3 is 17 residues. Germline V gives CDR1 SGHRS, CDR2 YFSETQ. The CDR3 DNA follows: TGCGCCAGCAGCCCAGTCCCGGGACAGGGATTAAATTCACCCCTCCACTTT. Translated: CASSPVPGQGLNSPLHF.

V is TRBV20-1 and J is TRBJ2-7, with 10 bases that match TRBD2. The CDR3 has 14 amino acids. With 3 bases clipped from V and 2 bases from J, the junction kept 4 bases outside the gene matches. Germline lookup yields CDR1 DFQATT and CDR2 SNEGSKA (reference sequence). DNA for the CDR3: TGCAGTGCTAGGGGACTAGCGAATACCTACGAGCAGTACTTC. Translation gives CSARGLANTYEQYF.

DNA for the CDR3: TGTGCCAGCAGCCCAGGACTGGAATACAATGAGCAGTTCTTC. This translates into CASSPGLEYNEQFF. The V gene is TRBV11-2, the J gene TRBJ2-1, with D perhaps TRBD2 (5 bases). V was clipped by 5 bases and J by 4 bases, with 12 bases between them. The germline CDR1 and CDR2 sequences are SGHAT and FQNNGV. This CDR3 region has 14 residues.

This clonotype was counted ten times or more. The V and J genes are TRBV7-9 and TRBJ1-4; D is ambiguous. Germline values: CDR1 SEHNR, CDR2 FQNEAQ (reference sequence). V lost 3 bases and J lost 7, with 9 bases in between. The CDR3 length is 13 residues. The CDR3 DNA reads as TGTGCCAGCAGCTTCGGGAGGATTGAAAAACTGTTTTTT. This codes for CASSFGRIEKLFF. Filled out from reference TRBV7-9 and TRBJ1-4, the complete variable domain reads DTGVSQNPRHKITKRGQNVTFRCDPISEHNRLYWYRQTLGQGPEFLTYFQNEAQLEKSRLLSDRFSAERPKGSFSTLEIQRTEQGDSAMYLCASSFGRIEKLFFGSGTQLSVL.

This clonotype was seen ten or more times. The chain employs TRBV6-6 and TRBJ1-1; 8 bases are a match to TRBD1. CDR1 and CDR2 (germline): MNHNY, SVGAGI (reference sequence). The trim removed 3 bases at V and 8 bases at J, leaving 17 bases unmatched. The CDR3 is made up of 17 amino acids. The CDR3, as DNA: TGTGCCAGCAGTTATGGCCCGGACAGGGCGTGGAGGCGGGAAGCTTTCTTT. This sequence encodes CASSYGPDRAWRREAFF.

This clonotype was detected a few times. The chain employs TRBV27 and TRBJ2-3; 10 bases align to TRBD2. With 3 bases clipped from V and 7 bases from J, the junction kept 7 bases outside the gene matches. Germline V gene data show CDR1 as MNHEY and CDR2 as SMNVEV (reference sequence). The CDR3 length is 15 residues. The CDR3 sequence: CASSFQAGGYYTQYF. CDR3 sequence (DNA): TGTGCCAGCAGTTTCCAAGCGGGGGGGTATTATACGCAGTATTTT.

Many counts were recorded for this clonotype. This chain uses TRBV27 with TRBJ1-1; possibly TRBD1 for D (5 bases). V was shortened by 2 bases and J by 4 bases, with 11 bases between the two germline ends. CDR3 length: 14 residues. CDR1 is MNHEY and CDR2 is SMNVEV in the germline V gene (reference sequence). The CDR3 coding sequence is TGTGCCAGCAGTTTAAATAGGGGAGGCACTGAAGCTTTCTTT. Translated: CASSLNRGGTEAFF.

This clonotype was observed a handful of times. J is TRBJ1-5 and V is TRBV4-3; D is undetermined. V lost 4 bases and J lost 0, with 19 bases in between. The CDR3 is 18 residues long. Per the germline V gene, CDR1 is LGHNA and CDR2 is YSLEER. CDR3 protein: CASSPGIGGPYSNQPQHF. For the CDR3, the DNA is TGCGCCAGCAGCCCCGGGATTGGAGGGCCGTATAGCAATCAGCCCCAGCATTTT.

This clonotype has ten or more counts. This sequence joins TRBV29-1 and TRBJ1-2; D gene uncertain. The ends were cut back, 7 bases at V and 0 bases at J, with 9 bases in the middle. Germline lookup yields CDR1 SQVTM and CDR2 ANQGSEA. This CDR3 has 12 amino acids. The DNA of the CDR3 is TGCAGCGCGAGACACTCTAACTATGGCTACACCTTC. Residues: CSARHSNYGYTF.

This clonotype has more than one count but fewer than ten. The CDR3 nucleotides are TGTGCCAGCAGGACACTGACGGATGGCTACACCTTC. Translation: CASRTLTDGYTF. The rearrangement links TRBV6-2 or TRBV6-3 to TRBJ1-2; D gene unclear. CDR3 length: 12 residues. The ends were cut back, 6 bases at V and 6 bases at J, with 11 bases in the middle. The germline gives CDR1 MNHEY, CDR2 SVGEGT.

This clonotype was found a few times. The V call is TRBV7-2, the J call TRBJ2-2, with D maybe TRBD2 (5 bases). CDR1 is SGHTA, CDR2 FQGNSA, per germline. This CDR3 is built from 13 residues. V was pared by 5 bases and J by 6 bases, with 10 bases between. Here the CDR3 DNA reads TGTGCCAGCAGCCCGGGCGGGTCCGGGGAGCTGTTTTTT. This encodes CASSPGGSGELFF.

This clonotype was recorded a few times. V is TRBV21-1 and J is TRBJ2-2. TRBV21-1 is an annotated pseudogene. CDR3 length equals 13 residues. In nucleotides, the CDR3 is TGTGCCAGCAGCGGGGTGAACACCGGGGAGCTGTTTTTT. Amino acids: CASSGVNTGELFF.

V gene TRBV24-1 combines with J gene TRBJ2-1; possible D gene TRBD1, 5 bases. The germline V and J ends were trimmed by 0 bases and 7 bases, with 9 bases remaining between them. The CDR3 is 14 residues long. From germline, CDR1 is KGHDR and CDR2 SFDVKD. Here the CDR3 reads CATSDLPKGNEQFF. CDR3 nucleotide sequence: TGTGCCACCAGTGATTTGCCCAAGGGGAATGAGCAGTTCTTC.

This clonotype was found a few times. CDR3 region: CSVPPQGNEQFF. The CDR3 nucleotides are TGCAGCGTTCCGCCCCAAGGGAATGAGCAGTTCTTC. The V gene is TRBV29-1, the J gene TRBJ2-1; D gene uncertain. The CDR3 spans 12 residues. Trimming stripped 5 bases from V and 7 bases from J, with 12 bases between. Germline CDR1 is SQVTM and CDR2 is ANQGSEA.

V gene TRBV6-2 or TRBV6-3 combines with J gene TRBJ2-5; 7 bases are shared with TRBD2. The CDR3 is 13 amino acids. The V gene end was trimmed by 10 bases and the J gene end by 1 base; junction bases not matched to a gene: 6. Germline-derived CDR1 and CDR2 are MNHEY and SVGEGT. The chain's CDR3 is CATFSGFQETQYF. The CDR3 nucleotides are TGTGCCACCTTTAGCGGGTTCCAAGAGACCCAGTACTTC.

This clonotype appeared a few times. The J gene is TRBJ2-5, the V gene TRBV5-1, with D perhaps TRBD2 (5 bases). With 0 bases removed from V and 4 bases from J, the gap between germline ends came to 13 bases. Germline CDR1 is SGHRS and CDR2 is YFSETQ. This CDR3 region has 15 residues. The CDR3 loop reads CASSLEGVGGETQYF. The CDR3 DNA reads TGCGCCAGCAGCTTGGAGGGAGTTGGTGGAGAGACCCAGTACTTC.

This clonotype was seen more than once but under ten times. The chain carries TRBV6-2 or TRBV6-3 and TRBJ2-7, with D perhaps being TRBD1 or TRBD2 (5 bases each). Germline assignment: CDR1 MNHEY and CDR2 SVGEGT. This CDR3 is built from 17 residues. V was cut by 4 bases and J by 0 bases, with 19 bases left in between. CDR3 DNA sequence: TGTGCCAGCAGTTCGATGTCAGGGACGGCGAGCTCCTACGAGCAGTACTTC. Amino acids: CASSSMSGTASSYEQYF.

This clonotype was detected only a few times. This rearrangement joins TRBV20-1 to TRBJ2-4; D may match TRBD1 or TRBD2 (7 bases each). CDR1 and CDR2 from the germline V gene are DFQATT and SNEGSKA (reference sequence). The V end lost 0 bases, the J end lost 5 bases, and 11 bases lay between the germline ends. This CDR3 spans 14 amino acids. CDR3 sequence reads: CSAREQGRENIQYF. The CDR3, as DNA: TGCAGTGCTAGAGAACAGGGGAGGGAAAACATTCAGTACTTC.

On this clonotype itself: A single base separates this from a much larger clone, so it may be a read error. The gene calls are TRBV5-1 and TRBJ2-3; 13 bases are a match to TRBD2. Germline CDR1 SGHRS, CDR2 YFSETQ. The junction had 4 bases not matched to a gene; V was cut back by 3 bases and J by 6 bases. The CDR3 extends over 15 amino acids. In nucleotides, the CDR3 is TGCGCCAGCAGCTCGGTGACTAGCGGGGGGGATACGCAGTATTTT. Translated: CASSSVTSGGDTQYF.

This clonotype came up a few times. This chain links TRBV6-2 or TRBV6-3 with TRBJ1-4; 8 bases are a match to TRBD1. This CDR3 contains 11 residues. Unmatched junction bases numbered 4, after V lost 5 bases and J lost 14 bases. Germline values: CDR1 MNHEY, CDR2 SVGEGT. The CDR3 region is CASSDDRGLFF. As DNA, the CDR3 is TGTGCCAGCAGTGACGACAGGGGCCTGTTTTTT.

This rearrangement joins TRBV6-2 or TRBV6-3 to TRBJ2-5, with a weak D call TRBD1 (5 bases). The ends were cut back, 8 bases at V and 9 bases at J, with 13 bases in the middle. The CDR3 is made up of 11 amino acids. CDR1 and CDR2 from the germline V gene are MNHEY and SVGEGT. CDR3 region: CASAIEGAQYF. CDR3 nucleotide sequence: TGTGCCAGCGCGATTGAAGGGGCCCAGTACTTC.

The chain employs TRBV25-1 and TRBJ2-2; possibly TRBD1 or TRBD2 for D (7 bases each). Between the trimmed V and J ends, which lost 8 bases and 7 bases, there was a span of 23 bases. Germline CDR1 MGHDK, CDR2 SYGVNS. The CDR3 spans 16 residues. The CDR3 coding sequence is TGTGCCAGCGGTTCCGTGGGAGGGGGCGAGATCGGGGAGCTGTTTTTT. Its protein is CASGSVGGGEIGELFF.

This clonotype was found a few times. V and J are TRBV7-3 and TRBJ2-2, with 10 nucleotides matching TRBD2. The CDR3 totals 16 residues. Germline values: CDR1 SGHTA, CDR2 FQGTGA. Germline trimming cut 5 bases from V and 4 bases from J; bases unmatched to any gene: 7. The CDR3 loop reads CASSPRVAGGTGELFF. The CDR3 DNA is TGTGCCAGCAGCCCACGGGTAGCGGGGGGCACCGGGGAGCTGTTTTTT.

The sample holds many counts of this clonotype. The chain employs TRBV12-3 or TRBV12-4 and TRBJ2-7; TRBD2 might be the D (6 bases). Trimming cost V 1 base and J 9 bases, with 13 bases left between them. The CDR3 consists of 13 residues. The CDR3 coding sequence is TGTGCCAGCAGTTTAGGGCAGCACGGGGGGCAGTACGTC. It is translated as CASSLGQHGGQYV.

At least ten counts were recorded for this clonotype. The chain employs TRBV5-1 and TRBJ2-5, with 8 bases identical to TRBD2. With V trimmed by 4 bases and J by 5 bases, 4 bases remained unmatched. Germline V gene data show CDR1 as SGHRS and CDR2 as YFSETQ. There are 13 residues in the CDR3. CDR3 sequence (DNA): TGCGCCAGCAGCCCCGCGGGGGGCGAGACCCAGTACTTC. It specifies CASSPAGGETQYF.